This TCR beta chain was captured in a study of patients and donors after allogeneic stem cell transplantation. MiXCR, applied by TCRdb to the RT-PCR reads, yields one record per CDR3 protein. The table records roughly 960,000 distinct CDR3 sequences, more than 15% of them present only once. This CDR3 has 12 amino acids. The ends were cut back, 4 bases at V and 7 bases at J, with 8 bases in the middle. From germline, CDR1 is SEHNR and CDR2 FQNEAQ (reference sequence). The genes are TRBV7-9 and TRBJ2-1, with D possibly called TRBD1 or TRBD2 (5 bases each). What was sequenced was blood, either unsorted or a sorted T cell fraction (not recorded which). The sequence was collected from a human donor who was either an allogeneic HSCT recipient or a stem cell or donor lymphocyte infusion donor (not recorded which). It is not recorded whose cells these are; they may come from a transplant donor. DNA of the CDR3: TGTGCCAGCAGCTACAGGACTAATGAGCAGTTCTTC. Protein product: CASSYRTNEQFF. The full variable domain, completed using reference TRBV7-9 and TRBJ2-1, is DTGVSQNPRHKITKRGQNVTFRCDPISEHNRLYWYRQTLGQGPEFLTYFQNEAQLEKSRLLSDRFSAERPKGSFSTLEIQRTEQGDSAMYLCASSYRTNEQFFGPGTRLTVL.